The subject of this entry is one T cell receptor (beta chain). Its cognate antigen is unknown. Only in-frame clones appear in the TCRdb table, and some are missing; sequencing was by immunoSEQ multiplex PCR. The sample comprises fewer than 90,000 clones, 90% to 95% of which are singletons, and about 2.1% rests with the top ten. The V end was cut by 3 bases, the J end by 6 bases, with 15 bases between. Germline CDR1 reads MDHEN; CDR2 reads SYDVKM. The CDR3 extends over 14 amino acids. This entry is derived from a study of OX40 agonist ivuxolimab in advanced cancers. Across the study: A diagnosis of hepatocellular carcinoma, melanoma, renal cell or head and neck cancer was present in dose-escalation patients. Three patients, one with hepatocellular carcinoma and two with cutaneous melanoma, responded partially. Findings and caveats of the study: Expanded clones were, on average, more numerous among CD8+ T cells than CD4+. Undetermined was the antigen specificity of the expanded peripheral T cells.

The source of this sequence is an adult with an advanced solid tumor such as melanoma, head and neck, liver or kidney cancer. The chain recombines TRBV28 with TRBJ2-7; D is perhaps TRBD1 or TRBD2 (7 bases each). This sample comprised CD4+ or CD8+ T cells sorted from blood, obtained in a trial of the OX40 agonist ivuxolimab. Here the CDR3 DNA reads TGTGCCAGCAGTTTCAGGGGAGGGGGCAGCGAGCAGTACTTC. This gives the protein CASSFRGGGSEQYF.